A single T cell receptor (beta chain) is shown here with its context. The antigen is undetermined. This sample is drawn from a study of STAT5B mutations in CD4+ large granular lymphocyte leukemia. Findings and caveats of the study: CD4-sorted patient repertoires seemed more clonal than healthy CD4+ repertoires.

Per the original data handling: The detection floor for productive clonotype frequency was 2.59 x 10-5. Clones were read by immunoSEQ multiplex PCR, and TCRdb kept only the in-frame ones, dropping some. V, J and clone size reflect that table, while D and trimming were determined from the DNA. The sample has more than 30,000 clones, about 91% seen once. The TCR was taken from a human donor in good health. The source material was CD4+ T cells from blood buffy coats.

In DNA form, the CDR3 reads TGTGCCAGCAGCGTAGTTAGGGTACGGACTGAAGCTTTCTTT. This sequence encodes CASSVVRVRTEAFF. The chain employs TRBV9 and TRBJ1-1; D unresolved. Trimming cost V 0 bases and J 5 bases, with 11 bases left between them. The CDR3 covers 14 residues. Germline-derived CDR1 and CDR2 are SGDLS and YYNGEE.